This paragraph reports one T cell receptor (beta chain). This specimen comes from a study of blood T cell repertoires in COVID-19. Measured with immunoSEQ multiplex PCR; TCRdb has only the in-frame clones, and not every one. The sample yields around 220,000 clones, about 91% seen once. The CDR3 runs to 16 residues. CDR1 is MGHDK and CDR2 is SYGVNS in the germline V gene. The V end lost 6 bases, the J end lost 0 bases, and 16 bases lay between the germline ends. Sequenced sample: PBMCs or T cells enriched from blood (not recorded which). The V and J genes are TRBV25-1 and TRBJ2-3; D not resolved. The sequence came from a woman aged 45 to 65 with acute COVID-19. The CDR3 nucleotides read TGTGCCAGCAGGACCCCGGCGGCCTCTAGCACAGATACGCAGTATTTT. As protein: CASRTPAASSTDTQYF.